What follows describes a single TCR beta chain. Its antigen has not been determined. Base qualities are not at hand, and no much larger clone is one base apart. Libraries were prepared through PCR. Sequenced using an Illumina HiSeq 2500. Molecular barcoding was employed in the preparation of TCR libraries, with unique molecular identifiers being used to normalize TCRbeta repertoire quantification. The public reads were quality trimmed at Q25 with fastp and then assembled into clones with MiXCR by TCRdb, keeping productive beta chains. Each entry is one CDR3 protein sequence, shown with its most common DNA and genes. Counted in this sample were 200,000 to 250,000 distinct CDR3 sequences; 8% to 10% of them appeared once. The top ten clonotypes cover over 5% of the sample. Reading the germline V gene gives CDR1 SGHDN and CDR2 FVKESK. Trimmed from V: 1 base; trimmed from J: 7 bases; junction bases lacking a gene match: 10. Including cysteine and phenylalanine, the CDR3 has 16 amino acids. Left in the record is the CDR3 DNA by itself, 48 bases read in frame from the first base.

The record originates from a study of T-cell reconstitution after alpha-beta-depleted transplantation in children (dated by TCRdb to 2015 to 2016). Looking at the study overall: Using TCR repertoire profiling, the study quantitatively followed how T-cell immune reconstitution unfolded in children after TCRalphabeta/CD19-depleted allogeneic hematopoietic cell transplantation.

The sequence joins TRBV14 to TRBJ2-7; the junction holds 10 bases that match TRBD2. The sequencing here drew on PBMCs from the stem cell graft donor, taken from the stem cell graft. The sequence came from a human donor who donated a stem cell graft to a child with acute lymphoblastic leukemia. The CDR3 amino acid sequence is: CASSQGGSGLAREQYF. In nucleotides, the sequence is TGTGCCAGCAGCCAAGGGGGATCGGGACTAGCGCGAGAGCAGTACTTC.